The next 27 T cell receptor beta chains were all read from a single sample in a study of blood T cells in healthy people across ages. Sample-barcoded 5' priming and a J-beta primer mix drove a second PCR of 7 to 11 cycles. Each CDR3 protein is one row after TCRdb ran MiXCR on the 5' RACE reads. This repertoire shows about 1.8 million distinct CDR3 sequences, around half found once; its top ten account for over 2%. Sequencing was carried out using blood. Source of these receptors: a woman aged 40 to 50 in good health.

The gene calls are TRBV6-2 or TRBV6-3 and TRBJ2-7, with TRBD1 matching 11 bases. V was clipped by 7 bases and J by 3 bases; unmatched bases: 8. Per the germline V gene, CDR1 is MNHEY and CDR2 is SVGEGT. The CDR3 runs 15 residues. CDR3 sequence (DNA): TGTGCCAGCACCTCAAGGGACAGGGGGGACTACGAGCAGTACTTC. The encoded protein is CASTSRDRGDYEQYF.

This chain's CDR3 is CASSSQTSGGAYKNIQYF. CDR3 sequence (DNA): TGTGCCAGCAGCTCCCAGACTAGCGGGGGGGCGTACAAAAACATTCAGTACTTC. The chain combines TRBV13 with TRBJ2-4; 14 bases line up with TRBD2. This CDR3 has 18 residues. Trimming at V came to 4 bases and at J to 3 bases, leaving 8 bases not matched to a gene. Looked up from germline, CDR1 is PRHDT and CDR2 is FYEKMQ (reference sequence). The entire variable domain, with the rest obtained from reference TRBV13 and TRBJ2-4, is as follows: AAGVIQSPRHLIKEKRETATLKCYPIPRHDTVYWYQQGPGQDPQFLISFYEKMQSDKGSIPDRFSAQQFSDYHSELNMSSLELGDSALYFCASSSQTSGGAYKNIQYFGAGTRLSVL.

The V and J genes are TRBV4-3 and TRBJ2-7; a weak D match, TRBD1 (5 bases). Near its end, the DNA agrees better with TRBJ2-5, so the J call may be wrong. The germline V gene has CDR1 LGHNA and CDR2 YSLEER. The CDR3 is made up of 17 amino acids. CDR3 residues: CASSQESRTKPVETQYF. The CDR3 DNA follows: TGCGCCAGCAGCCAAGAATCGCGGACAAAGCCGGTTGAGACCCAGTACTTC.

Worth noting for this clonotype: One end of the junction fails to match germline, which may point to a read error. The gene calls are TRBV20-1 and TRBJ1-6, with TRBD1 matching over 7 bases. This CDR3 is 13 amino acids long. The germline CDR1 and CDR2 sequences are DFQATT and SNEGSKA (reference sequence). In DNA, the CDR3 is TGCAGTACGATAGCAGGGGGGCATTCACCCCCCCACTTT. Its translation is CSTIAGGHSPPHF.

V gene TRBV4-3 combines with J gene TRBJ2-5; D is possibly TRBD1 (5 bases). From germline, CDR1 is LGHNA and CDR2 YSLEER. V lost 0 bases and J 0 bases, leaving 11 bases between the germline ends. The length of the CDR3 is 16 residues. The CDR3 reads CASSQEKTAYQETQYF. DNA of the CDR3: TGCGCCAGCAGCCAAGAAAAGACAGCGTACCAAGAGACCCAGTACTTC.

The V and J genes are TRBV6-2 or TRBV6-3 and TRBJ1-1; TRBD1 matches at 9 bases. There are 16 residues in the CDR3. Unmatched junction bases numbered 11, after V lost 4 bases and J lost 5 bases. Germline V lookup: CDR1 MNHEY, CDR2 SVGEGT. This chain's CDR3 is CASSSSGQGRYTEAFF. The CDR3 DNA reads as TGTGCCAGCAGTTCAAGTGGACAGGGGAGGTATACTGAAGCTTTCTTT.

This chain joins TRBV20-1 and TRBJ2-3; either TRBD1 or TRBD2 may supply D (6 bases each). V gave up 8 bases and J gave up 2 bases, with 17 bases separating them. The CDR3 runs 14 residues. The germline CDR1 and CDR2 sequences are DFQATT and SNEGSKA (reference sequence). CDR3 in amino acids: CSPEGGLNTDTQYF. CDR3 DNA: TGCAGTCCTGAGGGGGGACTTAACACAGATACGCAGTATTTT.

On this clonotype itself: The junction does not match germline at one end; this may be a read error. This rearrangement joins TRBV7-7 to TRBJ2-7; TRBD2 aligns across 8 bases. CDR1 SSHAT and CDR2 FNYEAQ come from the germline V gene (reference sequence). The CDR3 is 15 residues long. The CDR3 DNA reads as TGTGCTAGCAGCTTATCAGAGACTAGCGCCCACGAGCAGTACTTC. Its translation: CASSLSETSAHEQYF.

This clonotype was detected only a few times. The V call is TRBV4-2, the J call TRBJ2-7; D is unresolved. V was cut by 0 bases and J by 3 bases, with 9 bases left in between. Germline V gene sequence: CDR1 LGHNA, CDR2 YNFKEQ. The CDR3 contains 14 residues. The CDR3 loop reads CASSQDVHDYEQYF. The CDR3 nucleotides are TGTGCCAGCAGCCAAGATGTTCATGACTACGAGCAGTACTTC.

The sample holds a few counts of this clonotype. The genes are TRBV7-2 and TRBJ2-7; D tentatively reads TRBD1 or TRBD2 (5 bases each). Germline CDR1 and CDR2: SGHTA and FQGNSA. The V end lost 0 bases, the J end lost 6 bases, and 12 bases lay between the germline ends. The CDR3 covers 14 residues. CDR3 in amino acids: CASSLARPGSEQYF. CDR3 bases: TGTGCCAGCAGCTTAGCGCGGCCAGGGAGCGAGCAGTACTTC.

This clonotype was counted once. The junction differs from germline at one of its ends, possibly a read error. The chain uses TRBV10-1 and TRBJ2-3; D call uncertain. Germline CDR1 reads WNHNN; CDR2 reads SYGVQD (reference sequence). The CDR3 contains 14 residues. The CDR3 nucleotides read TGCGCCAGCAGCGGGCAGCTTAGCATAGATACGCAGTATTTT. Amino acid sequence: CASSGQLSIDTQYF.

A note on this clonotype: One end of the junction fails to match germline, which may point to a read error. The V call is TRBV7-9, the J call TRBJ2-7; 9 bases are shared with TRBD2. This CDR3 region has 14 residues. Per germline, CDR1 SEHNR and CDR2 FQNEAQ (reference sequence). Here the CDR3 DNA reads TGCCTCAGCAGCCGCGGGGGGGCAAAATACGAGCAGTACTTC. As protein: CLSSRGGAKYEQYF.

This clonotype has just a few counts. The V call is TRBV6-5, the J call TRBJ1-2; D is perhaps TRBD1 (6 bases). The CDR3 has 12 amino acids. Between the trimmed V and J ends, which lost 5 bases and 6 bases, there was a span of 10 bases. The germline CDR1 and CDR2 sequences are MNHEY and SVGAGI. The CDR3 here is CASSPGQHGYTF. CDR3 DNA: TGTGCCAGCAGTCCCGGACAGCATGGCTACACCTTC.

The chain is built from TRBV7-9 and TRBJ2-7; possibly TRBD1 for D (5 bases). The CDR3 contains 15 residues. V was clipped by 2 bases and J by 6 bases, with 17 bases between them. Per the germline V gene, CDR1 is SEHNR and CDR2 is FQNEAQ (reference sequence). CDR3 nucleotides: TGTGCCAGCAGCTTACTTCCGCAGGGTGCTAGCGAGCAGTACTTC. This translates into CASSLLPQGASEQYF.

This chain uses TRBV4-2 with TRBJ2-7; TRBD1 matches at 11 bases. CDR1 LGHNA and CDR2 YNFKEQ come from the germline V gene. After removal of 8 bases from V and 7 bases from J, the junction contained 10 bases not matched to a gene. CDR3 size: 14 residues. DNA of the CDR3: TGTGCCAGCTCGGGACAGGGGGACCACAATGAGCAGTACTTC. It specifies CASSGQGDHNEQYF.

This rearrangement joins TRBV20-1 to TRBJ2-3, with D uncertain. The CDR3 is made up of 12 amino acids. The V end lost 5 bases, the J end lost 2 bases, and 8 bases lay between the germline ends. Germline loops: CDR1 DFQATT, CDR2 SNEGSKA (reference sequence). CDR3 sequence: CSAYTITDTQYF. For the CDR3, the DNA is TGCAGTGCTTACACGATCACAGATACGCAGTATTTT.

This chain's CDR3 is CASSFPPTDRARETQYF. CDR3 DNA sequence: TGTGCCAGCAGCTTTCCCCCAACTGACAGGGCTCGAGAGACCCAGTACTTC. The chain has TRBV28 and TRBJ2-5; 7 positions agree with TRBD1. Germline trimming cut 6 bases from V and 4 bases from J; bases unmatched to any gene: 17. This CDR3 contains 17 residues. Germline lookup yields CDR1 MDHEN and CDR2 SYDVKM.

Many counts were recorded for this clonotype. The DNA of the CDR3 is TGTGCCAGCAGCTCCCTGTCGGGTGCGGCCTACGAGCAGTACTTC. Protein sequence: CASSSLSGAAYEQYF. The J gene is TRBJ2-7, the V gene TRBV7-2, with D hard to call. Trimming cost V 4 bases and J 2 bases, with 15 bases left between them. Germline assignment: CDR1 SGHTA and CDR2 FQGNSA. The CDR3 consists of 15 residues.

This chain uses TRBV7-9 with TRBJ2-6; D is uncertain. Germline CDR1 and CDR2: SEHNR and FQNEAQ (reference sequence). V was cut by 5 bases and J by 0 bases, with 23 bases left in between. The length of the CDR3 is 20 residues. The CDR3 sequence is CASSPRVGWPTHSGANVLTF. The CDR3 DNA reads TGTGCCAGCAGCCCCCGAGTGGGCTGGCCGACTCACTCTGGGGCCAACGTCCTGACTTTC.

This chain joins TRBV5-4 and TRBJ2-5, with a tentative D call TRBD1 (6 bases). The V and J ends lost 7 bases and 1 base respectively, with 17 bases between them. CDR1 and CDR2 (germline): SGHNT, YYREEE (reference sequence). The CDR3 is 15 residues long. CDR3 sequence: CASRLTGTSQETQYF. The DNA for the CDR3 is TGTGCCAGCCGTCTTACCGGGACAAGCCAAGAGACCCAGTACTTC.

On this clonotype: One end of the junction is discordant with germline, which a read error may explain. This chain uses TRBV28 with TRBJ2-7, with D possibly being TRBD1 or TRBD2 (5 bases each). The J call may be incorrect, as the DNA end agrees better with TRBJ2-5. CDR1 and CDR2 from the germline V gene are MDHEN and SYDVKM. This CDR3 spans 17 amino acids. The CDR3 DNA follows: TGTGCCAGCAGTTCTTCCCCCCCCCGGGGCCCGCAAGGGACCCAGTACTTC. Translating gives CASSSSPPRGPQGTQYF.

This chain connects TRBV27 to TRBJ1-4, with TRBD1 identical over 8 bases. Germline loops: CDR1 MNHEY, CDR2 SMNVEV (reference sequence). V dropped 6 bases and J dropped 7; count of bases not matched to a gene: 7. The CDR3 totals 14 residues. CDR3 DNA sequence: TGTGCCAGCAGCCTGACAGGGGAGGGTGAAAAACTGTTTTTT. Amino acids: CASSLTGEGEKLFF. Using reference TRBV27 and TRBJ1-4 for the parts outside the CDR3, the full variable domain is EAQVTQNPRYLITVTGKKLTVTCSQNMNHEYMSWYRQDPGLGLRQIYYSMNVEVTDKGDVPEGYKVSRKEKRNFPLILESPSPNQTSLYFCASSLTGEGEKLFFGSGTQLSVL.

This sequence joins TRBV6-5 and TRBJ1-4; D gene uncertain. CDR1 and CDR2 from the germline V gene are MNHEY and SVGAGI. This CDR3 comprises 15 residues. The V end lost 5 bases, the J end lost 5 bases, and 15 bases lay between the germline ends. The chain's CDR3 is CASSANRGGNEKLFF. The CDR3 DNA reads TGTGCCAGCAGTGCAAACAGAGGAGGGAATGAAAAACTGTTTTTT.

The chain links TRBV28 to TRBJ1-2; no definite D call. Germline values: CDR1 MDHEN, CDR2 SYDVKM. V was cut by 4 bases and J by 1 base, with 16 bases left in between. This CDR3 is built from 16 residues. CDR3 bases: TGTGCCAGCAGTTCCCGAGCACAGCAACTTAACTATGGCTACACCTTC. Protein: CASSSRAQQLNYGYTF.

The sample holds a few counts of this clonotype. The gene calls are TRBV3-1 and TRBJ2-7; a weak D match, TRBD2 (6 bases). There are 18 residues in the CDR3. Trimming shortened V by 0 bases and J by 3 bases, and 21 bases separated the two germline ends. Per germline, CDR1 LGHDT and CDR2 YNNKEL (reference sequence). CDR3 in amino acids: CASSQDILEGGLFYEQYF. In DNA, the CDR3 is TGTGCCAGCAGCCAAGATATCCTAGAGGGAGGCCTTTTCTACGAGCAGTACTTC.

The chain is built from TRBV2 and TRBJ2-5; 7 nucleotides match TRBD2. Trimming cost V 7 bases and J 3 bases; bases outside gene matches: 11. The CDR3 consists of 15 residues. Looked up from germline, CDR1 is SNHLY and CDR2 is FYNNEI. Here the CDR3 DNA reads TGTGCCAGCACCACCGCGGGGGTACACGAAGAGACCCAGTACTTC. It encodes CASTTAGVHEETQYF.

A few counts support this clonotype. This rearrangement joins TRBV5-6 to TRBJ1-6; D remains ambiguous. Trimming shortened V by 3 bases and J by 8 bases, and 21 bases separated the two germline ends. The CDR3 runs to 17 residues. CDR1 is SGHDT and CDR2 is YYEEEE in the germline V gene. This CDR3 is CASSYSLFEAHDSPLHF. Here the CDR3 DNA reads TGTGCCAGCAGCTACTCCCTTTTCGAGGCTCATGATTCACCCCTCCACTTT.